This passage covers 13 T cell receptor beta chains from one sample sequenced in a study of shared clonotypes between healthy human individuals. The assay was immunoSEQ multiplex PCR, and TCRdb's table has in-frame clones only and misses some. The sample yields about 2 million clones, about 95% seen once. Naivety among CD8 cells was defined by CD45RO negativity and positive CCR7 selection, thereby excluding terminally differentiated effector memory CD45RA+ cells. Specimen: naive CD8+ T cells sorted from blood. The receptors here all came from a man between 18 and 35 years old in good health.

In DNA, the CDR3 is TGTGCCAGCAGCCGTATCAGCGACAGGACAAACACAGATACGCAGTATTTT. This gives the protein CASSRISDRTNTDTQYF. The chain carries TRBV7-3 and TRBJ2-3, with D maybe TRBD1 (6 bases). The CDR3 is 17 amino acids. The germline gives CDR1 SGHTA, CDR2 FQGTGA. The V gene lost 5 bases and the J gene lost 2 bases, with 20 bases spanning the gap.

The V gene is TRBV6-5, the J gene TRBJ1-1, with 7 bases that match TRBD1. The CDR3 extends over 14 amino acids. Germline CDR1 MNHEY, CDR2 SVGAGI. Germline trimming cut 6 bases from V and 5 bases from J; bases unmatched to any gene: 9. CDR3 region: CASSLQGQRTEAFF. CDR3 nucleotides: TGTGCCAGCAGCCTTCAGGGACAGAGGACTGAAGCTTTCTTT.

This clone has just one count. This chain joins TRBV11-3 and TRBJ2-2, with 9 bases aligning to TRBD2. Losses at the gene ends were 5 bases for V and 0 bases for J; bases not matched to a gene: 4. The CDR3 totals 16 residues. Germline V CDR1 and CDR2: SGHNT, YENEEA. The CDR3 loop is CASSDLAGSNTGELFF. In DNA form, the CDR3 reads TGTGCCAGCAGCGATCTAGCGGGGTCGAACACCGGGGAGCTGTTTTTT.

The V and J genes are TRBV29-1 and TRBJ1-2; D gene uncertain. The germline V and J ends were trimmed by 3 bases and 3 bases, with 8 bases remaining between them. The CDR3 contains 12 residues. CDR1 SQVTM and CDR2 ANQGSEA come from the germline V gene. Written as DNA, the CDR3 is TGCAGCGTTGAGGACTGGGACTATGGCTACACCTTC. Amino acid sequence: CSVEDWDYGYTF.

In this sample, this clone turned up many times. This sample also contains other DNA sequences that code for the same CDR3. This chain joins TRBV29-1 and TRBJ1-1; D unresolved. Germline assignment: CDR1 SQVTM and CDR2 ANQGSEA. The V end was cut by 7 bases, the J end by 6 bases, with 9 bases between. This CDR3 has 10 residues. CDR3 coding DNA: TGCAGCGCCCCTTGCTCTGAAGCTTTCTTT. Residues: CSAPCSEAFF.

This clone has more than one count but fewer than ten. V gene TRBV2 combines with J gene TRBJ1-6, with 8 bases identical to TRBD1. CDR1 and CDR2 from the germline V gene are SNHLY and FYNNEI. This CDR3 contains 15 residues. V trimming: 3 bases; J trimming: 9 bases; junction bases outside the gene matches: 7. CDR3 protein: CASSDWTGITSPLHF. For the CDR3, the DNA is TGTGCCAGCAGTGATTGGACAGGGATTACTTCACCCCTCCACTTT.

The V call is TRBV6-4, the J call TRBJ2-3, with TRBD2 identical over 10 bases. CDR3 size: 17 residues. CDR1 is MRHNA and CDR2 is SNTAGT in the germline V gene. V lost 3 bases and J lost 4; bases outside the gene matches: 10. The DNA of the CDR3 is TGTGCCAGCAGTGAGCTAGCGGGGGCCCCAGGGGCAGATACGCAGTATTTT. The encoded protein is CASSELAGAPGADTQYF.

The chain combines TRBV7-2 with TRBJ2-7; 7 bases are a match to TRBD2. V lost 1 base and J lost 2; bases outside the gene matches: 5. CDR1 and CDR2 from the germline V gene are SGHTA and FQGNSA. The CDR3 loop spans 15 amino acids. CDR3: CASSLGAGAPYEQYF. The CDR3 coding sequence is TGTGCCAGCAGCTTAGGGGCGGGAGCCCCCTACGAGCAGTACTTC.

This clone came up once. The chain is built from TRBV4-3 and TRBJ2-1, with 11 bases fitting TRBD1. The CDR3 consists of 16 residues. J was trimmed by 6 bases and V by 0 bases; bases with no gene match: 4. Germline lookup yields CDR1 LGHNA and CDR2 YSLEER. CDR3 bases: TGCGCCAGCAGCCAAGATACGGGGACAGGGGGCAATGAGCAGTTCTTC. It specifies CASSQDTGTGGNEQFF.

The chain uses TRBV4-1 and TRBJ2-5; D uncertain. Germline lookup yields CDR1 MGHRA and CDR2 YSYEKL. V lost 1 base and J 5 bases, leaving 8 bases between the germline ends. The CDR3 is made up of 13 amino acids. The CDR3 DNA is TGCGCCAGCAGCCAAGTTCTGGCGGAGACCCAGTACTTC. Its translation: CASSQVLAETQYF.

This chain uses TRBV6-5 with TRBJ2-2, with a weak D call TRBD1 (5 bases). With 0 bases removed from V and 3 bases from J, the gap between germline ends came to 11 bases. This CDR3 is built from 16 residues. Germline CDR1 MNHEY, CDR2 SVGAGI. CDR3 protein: CASSYSMSGHTGELFF. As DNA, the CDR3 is TGTGCCAGCAGTTACTCTATGTCAGGGCACACCGGGGAGCTGTTTTTT.

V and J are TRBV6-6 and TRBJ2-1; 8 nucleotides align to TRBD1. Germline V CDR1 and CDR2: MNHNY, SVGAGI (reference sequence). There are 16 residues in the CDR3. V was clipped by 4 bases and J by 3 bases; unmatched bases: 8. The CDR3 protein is CASSSRTGLGYNEQFF. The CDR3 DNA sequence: TGTGCCAGCAGTTCCAGGACAGGGTTGGGCTACAATGAGCAGTTCTTC.

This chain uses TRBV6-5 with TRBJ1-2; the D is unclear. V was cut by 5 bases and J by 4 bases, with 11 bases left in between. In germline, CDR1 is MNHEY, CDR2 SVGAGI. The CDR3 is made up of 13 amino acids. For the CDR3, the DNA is TGTGCCAGCAGTACGGACGGATCCTATGGCTACACCTTC. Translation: CASSTDGSYGYTF.